This is a list of T cell receptor beta chains from one sample in a study of blood T cell repertoires in COVID-19. Sequencing was performed with immunoSEQ multiplex PCR; in TCRdb, only in-frame clones are kept and a portion is missing. Among 140,000 to 150,000 clones listed, about 90% were seen once. The sample consisted of PBMCs or T cells enriched from blood (not recorded which). These receptors were obtained from a woman aged 40-49 years who had been exposed to COVID-19. CDR3s include the opening cysteine and the closing phenylalanine or tryptophan. A D gene is named only where the DNA matches it firmly. For some rows the clone size is stated as once, few or many, or as a class when expanded; others skip it.

j_call: TRBJ2-1
v_call: TRBV27
clone_size: -
d_call: TRBD1
cdr3_nt: TGTGCCAGCAGTTCCGGGACAGGCACCTACAATGAGCAGTTCTTC
cdr3_aa: CASSSGTGTYNEQFF

j_call: TRBJ1-4
v_call: TRBV2
clone_size: -
d_call: TRBD1
cdr3_nt: TGTGCCAGCAGTGGGGACAGGGTTGGAGAAAAACTGTTTTTT
cdr3_aa: CASSGDRVGEKLFF

j_call: TRBJ2-7
v_call: TRBV2
clone_size: -
d_call: TRBD2
cdr3_nt: TGTGCCAGCAATAGCGGGGGGTCCCACGAGCAGTACTTC
cdr3_aa: CASNSGGSHEQYF

j_call: TRBJ2-1
v_call: TRBV19
clone_size: -
d_call: -
cdr3_nt: TGTGCCAGTAGTATAGGAGGGTCCTACAATGAGCAGTTCTTC
cdr3_aa: CASSIGGSYNEQFF

j_call: TRBJ1-5
v_call: TRBV28
clone_size: -
d_call: TRBD1
cdr3_nt: TGTGCCAGCAGCGGACAGGGACCCAATCAGCCCCAGCATTTT
cdr3_aa: CASSGQGPNQPQHF

j_call: TRBJ2-1
v_call: TRBV6-5
clone_size: -
d_call: -
cdr3_nt: TGTGCCAGCAGTTCAATCACAGGGATCTACAATGAGCAGTTCTTC
cdr3_aa: CASSSITGIYNEQFF

j_call: TRBJ2-2
v_call: TRBV5-1
clone_size: -
d_call: TRBD1
cdr3_nt: TGCGCCAGCAGCTTGGAGACAGGGTACACCGGGGAGCTGTTTTTT
cdr3_aa: CASSLETGYTGELFF

j_call: TRBJ2-7
v_call: TRBV21-1
clone_size: -
d_call: -
cdr3_nt: TGTGCCAGCAGCAAACGCTCGGACAGGGAAAGAGCGGGAACTAAGAAAGGCGAGCAGTACTTC
cdr3_aa: CASSKRSDRERAGTKKGEQYF

j_call: TRBJ1-6
v_call: TRBV18
clone_size: -
d_call: -
cdr3_nt: TGTGCCAGCTCACCACCAAACAGGGTCTCCTATAATTCACCCCTCCACTTT
cdr3_aa: CASSPPNRVSYNSPLHF

j_call: TRBJ2-1
v_call: TRBV3-1/TRBV3-2
clone_size: -
d_call: -
cdr3_nt: TGTGCCAGCAGCCAAGGCGGCGGGGTGGGGCACAATGAGCAGTTCTTC
cdr3_aa: CASSQGGGVGHNEQFF

j_call: TRBJ1-6
v_call: TRBV16
clone_size: -
d_call: -
cdr3_nt: TGTGCCAGCAGCCAATCTGGCCCCGGGAGTTCACCCCTCCACTTT
cdr3_aa: CASSQSGPGSSPLHF

j_call: TRBJ2-7
v_call: TRBV5-1
clone_size: -
d_call: -
cdr3_nt: TGCGCCAGCAGCTTGGACAGTACCCCCTTCGAGCAGTACTTC
cdr3_aa: CASSLDSTPFEQYF

j_call: TRBJ2-2
v_call: TRBV3-1/TRBV3-2
clone_size: -
d_call: -
cdr3_nt: TGTGCCAGCAGCCAAGATCGGGGGGCGCTGCCCGGGGAGCTGTTTTTT
cdr3_aa: CASSQDRGALPGELFF

j_call: TRBJ1-3
v_call: TRBV12-3/TRBV12-4
clone_size: -
d_call: -
cdr3_nt: TGTGCCAGCAGTTTACCTCCTGGAAACACCATATATTTT
cdr3_aa: CASSLPPGNTIYF

j_call: TRBJ2-1
v_call: TRBV21-1
clone_size: -
d_call: -
cdr3_nt: TGTGCCAGCAGCAACCCGTCCAGCCCCACACTATACAATGAGCAGTTCTTC
cdr3_aa: CASSNPSSPTLYNEQFF

j_call: TRBJ2-7
v_call: TRBV6-5
clone_size: -
d_call: TRBD1
cdr3_nt: TGTGCCACGAAGGACAGGGGGCGGCACGAGCAGTACTTC
cdr3_aa: CATKDRGRHEQYF

j_call: TRBJ1-4
v_call: TRBV6-6
clone_size: -
d_call: TRBD1
cdr3_nt: TGTGCCAGCAGTCTCGGACAGGGTACCGAAAAACTGTTTTTT
cdr3_aa: CASSLGQGTEKLFF

j_call: TRBJ2-2
v_call: TRBV27
clone_size: -
d_call: TRBD1
cdr3_nt: TGTGCCAGCAGAGAACAGGGGTCCGGGGAGCTGTTTTTT
cdr3_aa: CASREQGSGELFF

j_call: TRBJ1-1
v_call: TRBV9
clone_size: -
d_call: -
cdr3_nt: TGTGCCAGCAGCGTAGGGCCGGGAATGAACACTGAAGCTTTCTTT
cdr3_aa: CASSVGPGMNTEAFF

j_call: TRBJ2-2
v_call: TRBV4-3
clone_size: -
d_call: TRBD1
cdr3_nt: TGCGCCAGCAGCAAAGGGGTCGGACAGGGAAACACCGGGGAGCTGTTTTTT
cdr3_aa: CASSKGVGQGNTGELFF

j_call: TRBJ2-5
v_call: TRBV5-1
clone_size: -
d_call: TRBD2
cdr3_nt: TGCGCCAGCAGCCGGGGGACTAGCGGGAGACAAGAGACCCAGTACTTC
cdr3_aa: CASSRGTSGRQETQYF

j_call: TRBJ2-7
v_call: TRBV28
clone_size: -
d_call: -
cdr3_nt: TGTGCCAGCGGAGCGCTCTCTTCCTACGAGCAGTACTTC
cdr3_aa: CASGALSSYEQYF

j_call: TRBJ1-5
v_call: TRBV6-5
clone_size: once
d_call: -
cdr3_nt: TGTGCCATCCTCAACAGAGCTAATAGCAATCAGCCCCAGCATTTT
cdr3_aa: CAILNRANSNQPQHF

j_call: TRBJ2-7
v_call: TRBV28
clone_size: -
d_call: TRBD2
cdr3_nt: TGTGCCAGCAGCACAACCAGTAGCGGGAGGTACGAGCAGTACTTC
cdr3_aa: CASSTTSSGRYEQYF

j_call: TRBJ1-1
v_call: TRBV29-1
clone_size: -
d_call: -
cdr3_nt: TGCAGCGTTGAAGGGACAGTCGAAGCTTTCTTT
cdr3_aa: CSVEGTVEAFF

j_call: TRBJ1-1
v_call: TRBV19
clone_size: -
d_call: -
cdr3_nt: TGTGCCAGTAGGGACAGAACGATGAACACTGAAGCTTTCTTT
cdr3_aa: CASRDRTMNTEAFF

j_call: TRBJ2-4
v_call: TRBV18
clone_size: -
d_call: -
cdr3_nt: TGTGCCAGCTCACCCGACTGGACCGTGGAGGCAAAAAACATTCAGTACTTC
cdr3_aa: CASSPDWTVEAKNIQYF

j_call: TRBJ2-7
v_call: TRBV28
clone_size: -
d_call: -
cdr3_nt: TGTGCCAGCAGTTTATGGGCTAGCTCGAGCTACGAGCAGTACTTC
cdr3_aa: CASSLWASSSYEQYF

j_call: TRBJ2-3
v_call: TRBV11-2
clone_size: -
d_call: -
cdr3_nt: TGTGCCAGCAGCTTAGCGGGGGGCGGTGATACGCAGTATTTT
cdr3_aa: CASSLAGGGDTQYF

j_call: TRBJ1-4
v_call: TRBV4-1
clone_size: -
d_call: -
cdr3_nt: TGCGCCAGCAGCCAAGATGCCGGGTTGGGTGGTGAAAAACTGTTTTTT
cdr3_aa: CASSQDAGLGGEKLFF

j_call: TRBJ1-4
v_call: TRBV6-5
clone_size: -
d_call: -
cdr3_nt: TGTGCCAGCAGTTACCCCAGGGCGGTTGGTGAAAAACTGTTTTTT
cdr3_aa: CASSYPRAVGEKLFF

j_call: TRBJ1-1
v_call: TRBV10-3
clone_size: -
d_call: TRBD1
cdr3_nt: TGTGCCATCAGCGAGACAGGGGGCGCGGAGAACACTGAAGCTTTCTTT
cdr3_aa: CAISETGGAENTEAFF

j_call: TRBJ2-7
v_call: TRBV29-1
clone_size: -
d_call: TRBD2
cdr3_nt: TGCAGCGTTCGGACTAGCGTAAGCTCCTACGAGCAGTACTTC
cdr3_aa: CSVRTSVSSYEQYF

j_call: TRBJ2-7
v_call: TRBV7-8
clone_size: -
d_call: TRBD2
cdr3_nt: TGTGCCAGCAGCGTCACTAGCGGTCCCTACGAGCAGTACTTC
cdr3_aa: CASSVTSGPYEQYF

j_call: TRBJ1-5
v_call: TRBV6-2/TRBV6-3
clone_size: -
d_call: -
cdr3_nt: TGTGCCAGCAGTTACTCAAGGCAGGCCGCCGGGCGGGACAATCAGCCCCAGCATTTT
cdr3_aa: CASSYSRQAAGRDNQPQHF

j_call: TRBJ2-2
v_call: TRBV6-2/TRBV6-3
clone_size: -
d_call: -
cdr3_nt: TGTGCCAGCAGTTACCTTTTCGGGTCCCCGAACACCGGGGAGCTGTTTTTT
cdr3_aa: CASSYLFGSPNTGELFF

j_call: TRBJ2-7
v_call: TRBV5-6
clone_size: -
d_call: -
cdr3_nt: TGTGCCAGCAGCCGTTTTCAGGGGGGAAGTGAGCAGTACTTC
cdr3_aa: CASSRFQGGSEQYF